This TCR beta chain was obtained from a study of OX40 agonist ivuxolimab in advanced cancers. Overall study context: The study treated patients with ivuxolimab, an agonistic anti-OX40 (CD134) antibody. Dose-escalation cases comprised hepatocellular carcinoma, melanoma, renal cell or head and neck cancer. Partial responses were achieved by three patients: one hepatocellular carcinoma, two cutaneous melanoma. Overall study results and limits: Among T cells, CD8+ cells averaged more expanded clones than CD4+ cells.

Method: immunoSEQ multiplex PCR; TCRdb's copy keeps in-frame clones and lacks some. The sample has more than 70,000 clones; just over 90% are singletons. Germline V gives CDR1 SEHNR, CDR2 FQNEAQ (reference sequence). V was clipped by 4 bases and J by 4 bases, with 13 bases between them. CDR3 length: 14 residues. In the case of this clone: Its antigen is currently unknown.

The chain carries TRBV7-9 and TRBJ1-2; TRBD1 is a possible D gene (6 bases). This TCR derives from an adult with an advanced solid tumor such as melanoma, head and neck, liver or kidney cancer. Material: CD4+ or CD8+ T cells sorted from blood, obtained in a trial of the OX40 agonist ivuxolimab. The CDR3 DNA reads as TGTGCCAGCAGCTCGGACAGCCGTTTCTATGGCTACACCTTC. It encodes CASSSDSRFYGYTF.